The 12 T cell receptor beta chains below all came from one sample that was sequenced in a study of PD-1 blockade in classical Hodgkin lymphoma. Measured with immunoSEQ multiplex PCR; TCRdb has only the in-frame clones, and not every one. The profile shows 35,000 to 45,000 clones, roughly 70% of them singletons. Each patient experienced a relapse that followed autologous stem cell transplantation, and brentuximab vedotin exposure varied. The source was peripheral blood mononuclear cells (PBMCs), collected before the second cycle of nivolumab. Receptor source: a human donor with classical Hodgkin lymphoma.

The gene calls are TRBV27 and TRBJ2-3; 13 bases are a match to TRBD2. The CDR3 is 18 residues long. V gave up 2 bases and J gave up 1 base; unmatched junction bases: 6. In germline, CDR1 is MNHEY, CDR2 SMNVEV (reference sequence). The CDR3, as DNA: TGTGCCAGCAGTTTACCGGGACTAGCGGGACCCCGCACAGATACGCAGTATTTT. This gives the protein CASSLPGLAGPRTDTQYF.

The gene calls are TRBV27 and TRBJ2-3; 9 positions agree with TRBD2. The CDR3 length is 17 residues. V was pared by 6 bases and J by 3 bases, with 13 bases of the junction left unmatched. Germline CDR1 MNHEY, CDR2 SMNVEV (reference sequence). The CDR3 spells CASSLGLAEIGTDTQYF. The CDR3, as DNA: TGTGCCAGCAGCTTGGGACTAGCAGAGATCGGGACAGATACGCAGTATTTT.

The chain is built from TRBV15 and TRBJ1-1; tentative D call: TRBD1 (5 bases). Germline lookup yields CDR1 LNHNV and CDR2 YYDKDF (reference sequence). This CDR3 region has 14 residues. Trimming took 5 bases from V and 6 from J, leaving 16 bases between them. The DNA for the CDR3 is TGTGCCACCAGCCACGCGCAGGGTTTCGCTGAAGCTTTCTTT. Protein sequence: CATSHAQGFAEAFF.

The rearrangement uses TRBV27 and TRBJ2-5; 9 bases match TRBD1. TRBJ2-7 explains the end of the DNA better; the J call may be wrong. This CDR3 comprises 12 residues. Germline-derived CDR1 and CDR2 are MNHEY and SMNVEV (reference sequence). The CDR3 here is CASTTGGHEQYF. CDR3 coding DNA: TGTGCCAGCACCACAGGGGGCCACGAGCAGTACTTC.

This chain uses TRBV7-9 with TRBJ1-5, with D tentatively TRBD1 (5 bases). CDR3 size: 15 residues. Germline CDR1 reads SEHNR; CDR2 reads FQNEAQ (reference sequence). V lost 8 bases and J 0 bases, leaving 14 bases between the germline ends. The CDR3 DNA follows: TGTGCCAGCGGTGGAGGGACGTATAGCAATCAGCCCCAGCATTTT. As protein: CASGGGTYSNQPQHF.

The genes are TRBV27 and TRBJ2-1; D call uncertain. Germline-derived CDR1 and CDR2 are MNHEY and SMNVEV (reference sequence). This CDR3 is built from 13 residues. Trimming removed 5 bases from V and 5 bases from J, with 10 bases in between. CDR3 sequence (DNA): TGTGCCAGCAGTAATGGCTATGACAATGAGCAGTTCTTC. Amino acid sequence: CASSNGYDNEQFF.

The rearrangement joins TRBV30 to TRBJ1-1, with D unresolved. Germline V gives CDR1 GTSNPN, CDR2 SVGIG (reference sequence). The V and J ends lost 4 bases and 2 bases respectively, with 14 bases between them. The CDR3 has 14 residues. The CDR3 DNA reads as TGTGCCTGGATACAGTTAATTACAAACACTGAAGCTTTCTTT. Protein: CAWIQLITNTEAFF.

The chain carries TRBV27 and TRBJ1-1; 9 nucleotides match TRBD1. Germline V CDR1 and CDR2: MNHEY, SMNVEV (reference sequence). Trimming took 2 bases from V and 5 from J; bases not matched to a gene: 9. This CDR3 spans 16 amino acids. The CDR3, as DNA: TGTGCCAGCAGTTTAAACGGGACAGGGCGGGGAACTGAAGCTTTCTTT. It is translated as CASSLNGTGRGTEAFF.

This clone showed up just a few times. This rearrangement joins TRBV7-3 to TRBJ2-1; no clear D. Per germline, CDR1 SGHTA and CDR2 FQGTGA. Deletions cut 2 bases from V and 11 bases from J, with 25 bases between. The CDR3 has 17 residues. CDR3 bases: TGTGCCAGCAGCTTAGATCCAAGGCGACAATATGAGGTGAAGCAGTTCTTC. Translation: CASSLDPRRQYEVKQFF.

V usage is TRBV30 and J usage is TRBJ1-1, with a weak D call TRBD1 (6 bases). The CDR3 totals 12 residues. The V gene lost 5 bases and the J gene lost 4 bases, with 11 bases spanning the gap. Germline lookup yields CDR1 GTSNPN and CDR2 SVGIG (reference sequence). The CDR3 protein is CAWEGGSTEAFF. The CDR3 coding sequence is TGTGCCTGGGAGGGGGGTAGCACTGAAGCTTTCTTT.

The rearrangement uses TRBV27 and TRBJ2-1; D remains ambiguous. This CDR3 has 13 amino acids. Germline assignment: CDR1 MNHEY and CDR2 SMNVEV (reference sequence). V gave up 5 bases and J gave up 7 bases, with 12 bases separating them. The CDR3 nucleotides are TGTGCCAGCAGTCCCCTTAATGGGAATGAGCAGTTCTTC. Translating it yields CASSPLNGNEQFF.

A single count supports this clone. This rearrangement joins TRBV5-1 to TRBJ1-2; D remains ambiguous. The CDR3 is 14 residues long. Trimming took 1 base from V and 3 from J, leaving 10 bases between them. CDR1 is SGHRS and CDR2 is YFSETQ in the germline V gene. CDR3 residues: CASSLRAEYYGYTF. In DNA, the CDR3 is TGCGCCAGCAGCTTGAGGGCGGAGTACTATGGCTACACCTTC.